This record covers a single T cell receptor beta chain. Its cognate antigen is unknown. The entry originates in a study of cytomegalovirus exposure and HLA in healthy donors. Study-level points and caveats: As was reported, the HLA-A and HLA-B alleles of most subjects were accurately predicted from TCR beta sequences.

The CDR3 is 14 residues long. From germline, CDR1 is SGHDT and CDR2 YYEEEE. The trim removed 4 bases at V and 3 bases at J, leaving 3 bases unmatched. The PCR employed 60 Vbeta primers together with 13 Jbeta primers. Profiling relied on immunoSEQ multiplex PCR, and the TCRdb table lists in-frame clones only, not all of them. The data hold approximately 220,000 clones, with about 74% observed a single time. The source is a middle-aged man in good health and CMV-seronegative. The chain employs TRBV5-6 and TRBJ2-7; 11 bases are a match to TRBD1. Source material: PBMCs. The CDR3 loop is CASSQGQGGYEQYF. CDR3 nucleotides: TGTGCCAGCAGCCAGGGACAGGGGGGCTACGAGCAGTACTTC.